These 13 T cell receptor beta chains came from one sample sequenced in a study of shared T cell receptors in the human thymus. The protocol was immunoSEQ multiplex PCR, while the TCRdb copy is restricted to in-frame clones and leaves out a portion. The sample lists hundreds of thousands of clones, about 87% occurring once. This sample was shared with a second study, whose subject was human thymus T cells.

Sequencing was carried out using thymocytes. These receptors were collected from a boy in the first two years of life with a congenital heart defect.

This clone was seen a single time. The chain combines TRBV2 with TRBJ2-3; TRBD2 might be the D (6 bases). Germline values: CDR1 SNHLY, CDR2 FYNNEI. Trimming pared 6 bases from V and 6 bases from J, leaving 25 bases between. This CDR3 has 17 amino acids. In DNA, the CDR3 is TGTGCCAGCAGAGCCACAGGAGGGCGATTGGGGCTTGATACGCAGTATTTT. Translation gives CASRATGGRLGLDTQYF.

This chain's CDR3 is CASSLLLAHYEQYF. The CDR3 region has the DNA TGTGCCAGCAGTTTATTACTAGCGCACTACGAGCAGTACTTC. V is TRBV28 and J is TRBJ2-7; 7 bases fit TRBD2. This CDR3 spans 14 amino acids. V lost 1 base, J lost 3 bases, and 3 bases stayed unmatched. Germline V gives CDR1 MDHEN, CDR2 SYDVKM.

The V call is TRBV7-6, the J call TRBJ2-1; 10 bases match TRBD2. The CDR3 runs 17 residues. Germline loops: CDR1 SGHVS, CDR2 FNYEAQ. Losses at the gene ends were 4 bases for V and 8 bases for J; bases not matched to a gene: 14. The DNA for the CDR3 is TGTGCCAGCAGCTATTCCAGCGGGAGGGCTAATCAGGATGAGCAGTTCTTC. This gives the protein CASSYSSGRANQDEQFF.

The CDR3 DNA is TGTGCCTGGAGTGAACCAACAGTGGTCTATGGCTACACCTTC. It translates to CAWSEPTVVYGYTF. The rearrangement joins TRBV30 to TRBJ1-2; D is unclear. Germline V gives CDR1 GTSNPN, CDR2 SVGIG (reference sequence). The ends were cut back, 1 base at V and 4 bases at J, with 13 bases in the middle. The CDR3 spans 14 residues.

The CDR3 reads CAISGTGGQPQHF. DNA for the CDR3: TGTGCCATTTCCGGGACAGGGGGTCAGCCCCAGCATTTT. This rearrangement joins TRBV10-3 to TRBJ1-5, with 11 bases lining up with TRBD1. The length of the CDR3 is 13 residues. The V segment lost 9 bases and the J segment 6 bases; nucleotides outside the gene matches: 4. Germline V CDR1 and CDR2: ENHRY, SYGVKD.

This clone was seen once. The genes are TRBV5-4 and TRBJ2-3, with 8 bases fitting TRBD1. Looked up from germline, CDR1 is SGHNT and CDR2 is YYREEE (reference sequence). V lost 3 bases to trimming and J lost 5 bases; unmatched junction nucleotides: 8. The CDR3 runs 15 residues. CDR3 loop: CASSSRTGSKDTQYF. The CDR3 coding sequence is TGTGCCAGCAGCTCCAGGACAGGGTCGAAAGATACGCAGTATTTT.

This rearrangement joins TRBV5-1 to TRBJ2-1; the match to TRBD1 covers 9 bases. This CDR3 contains 15 residues. V lost 6 bases and J lost 4; bases outside the gene matches: 8. CDR1 and CDR2 from the germline V gene are SGHRS and YFSETQ. The CDR3 DNA follows: TGCGCCAGCAACGAGGGACAGGGACCGTACAATGAGCAGTTCTTC. Protein product: CASNEGQGPYNEQFF.

The chain recombines TRBV27 with TRBJ2-5; 8 bases align to TRBD2. This CDR3 has 14 residues. CDR1 and CDR2 (germline): MNHEY, SMNVEV (reference sequence). Germline trimming cut 8 bases from V and 6 bases from J; bases unmatched to any gene: 11. CDR3 region: CASGTLAVRKTQYF. The CDR3 DNA sequence: TGTGCCAGCGGCACACTAGCGGTCCGGAAGACCCAGTACTTC.

This clone occurred a few times. The chain combines TRBV28 with TRBJ2-7; possibly TRBD1 for D (6 bases). V gave up 3 bases and J gave up 6 bases, with 15 bases separating them. There are 14 residues in the CDR3. The germline gives CDR1 MDHEN, CDR2 SYDVKM. The CDR3 DNA follows: TGTGCCAGCAGTTTTGACCCGGGCAGGGGCGAGCAGTACTTC. Its translation: CASSFDPGRGEQYF.

This chain connects TRBV27 to TRBJ2-7; TRBD1 matches at 7 bases. The trim removed 5 bases at V and 3 bases at J, leaving 7 bases unmatched. The CDR3 is made up of 14 amino acids. The germline CDR1 and CDR2 sequences are MNHEY and SMNVEV (reference sequence). CDR3 in amino acids: CASSAGTADYEQYF. The CDR3 nucleotides read TGTGCCAGCAGTGCCGGGACAGCAGACTACGAGCAGTACTTC.

This chain joins TRBV9 and TRBJ2-1, with TRBD2 matching 7 bases. Germline V gene lookup returns CDR1 SGDLS and CDR2 YYNGEE. Germline trimming cut 2 bases from V and 6 bases from J; bases unmatched to any gene: 8. This CDR3 spans 15 amino acids. The CDR3 protein is CASSVWVAGLNEQFF. As DNA, the CDR3 is TGTGCCAGCAGCGTGTGGGTAGCGGGTCTCAATGAGCAGTTCTTC.

V and J are TRBV5-6 and TRBJ1-3; D is uncertain. The V and J ends lost 3 bases and 0 bases respectively, with 13 bases between them. This CDR3 has 16 residues. CDR1 is SGHDT and CDR2 is YYEEEE in the germline V gene. The CDR3 loop is CASSSGRTPSGNTIYF. The CDR3, as DNA: TGTGCCAGCAGCTCCGGGAGGACCCCCTCTGGAAACACCATATATTTT.

Written as DNA, the CDR3 is TGTGCCAGCAGGATCGGGACAGGGGTCCCCTACGAGCAGTACTTC. It specifies CASRIGTGVPYEQYF. The rearrangement joins TRBV6-1 to TRBJ2-7; 10 bases agree with TRBD1. The germline gives CDR1 MNHNS, CDR2 SASEGT. J was trimmed by 2 bases and V by 6 bases; bases with no gene match: 7. The CDR3 runs to 15 residues.